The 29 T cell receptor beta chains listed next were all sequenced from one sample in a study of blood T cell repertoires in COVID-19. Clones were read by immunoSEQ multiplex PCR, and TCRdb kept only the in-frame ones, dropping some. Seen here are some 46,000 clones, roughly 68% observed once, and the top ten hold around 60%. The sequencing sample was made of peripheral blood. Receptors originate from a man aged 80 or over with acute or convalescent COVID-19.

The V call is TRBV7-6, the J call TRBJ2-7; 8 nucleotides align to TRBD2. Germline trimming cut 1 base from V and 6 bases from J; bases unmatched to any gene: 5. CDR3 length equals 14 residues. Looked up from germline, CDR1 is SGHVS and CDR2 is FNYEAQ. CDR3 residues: CASSLGAGVGEQYF. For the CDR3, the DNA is TGTGCCAGCAGCTTAGGAGCGGGAGTCGGCGAGCAGTACTTC. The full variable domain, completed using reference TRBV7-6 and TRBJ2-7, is GAGVSQSPRYKVTKRGQDVALRCDPISGHVSLYWYRQALGQGPEFLTYFNYEAQQDKSGLPNDRFSAERPEGSISTLTIQRTEQRDSAMYRCASSLGAGVGEQYFGPGTRLTVT.

The CDR3 sequence is CASSPGTGRNTEAFF. The CDR3 DNA follows: TGTGCCAGCAGCCCCGGGACAGGGCGCAACACTGAAGCTTTCTTT. V is TRBV11-3 and J is TRBJ1-1, with TRBD1 matching 9 bases. With V trimmed by 5 bases and J by 2 bases, 6 bases remained unmatched. The CDR3 extends over 15 amino acids. Germline assignment: CDR1 SGHNT and CDR2 YENEEA.

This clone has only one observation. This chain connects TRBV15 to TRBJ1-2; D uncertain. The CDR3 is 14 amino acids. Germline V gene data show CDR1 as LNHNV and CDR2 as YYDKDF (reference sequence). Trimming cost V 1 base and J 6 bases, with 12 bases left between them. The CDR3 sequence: CATSRGGSGDGYTF. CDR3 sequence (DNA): TGTGCCACCAGCAGAGGAGGGTCCGGGGATGGCTACACCTTC. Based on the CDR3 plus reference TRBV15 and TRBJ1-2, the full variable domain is DAMVIQNPRYQVTQFGKPVTLSCSQTLNHNVMYWYQQKSSQAPKLLFHYYDKDFNNEADTPDNFQSRRPNTSFCFLDIRSPGLGDTAMYLCATSRGGSGDGYTFGSGTRLTVV.

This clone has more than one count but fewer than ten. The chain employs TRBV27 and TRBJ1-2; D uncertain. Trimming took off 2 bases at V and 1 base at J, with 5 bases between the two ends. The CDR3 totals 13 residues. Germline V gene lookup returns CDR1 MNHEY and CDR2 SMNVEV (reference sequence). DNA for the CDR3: TGTGCCAGCAGTTTAGAGGGTAACTATGGCTACACCTTC. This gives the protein CASSLEGNYGYTF.

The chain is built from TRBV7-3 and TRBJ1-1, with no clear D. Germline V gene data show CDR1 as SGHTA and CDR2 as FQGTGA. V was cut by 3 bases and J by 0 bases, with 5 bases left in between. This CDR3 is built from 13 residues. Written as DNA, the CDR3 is TGTGCCAGCAGCTTCGGGATGAACACTGAAGCTTTCTTT. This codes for CASSFGMNTEAFF.

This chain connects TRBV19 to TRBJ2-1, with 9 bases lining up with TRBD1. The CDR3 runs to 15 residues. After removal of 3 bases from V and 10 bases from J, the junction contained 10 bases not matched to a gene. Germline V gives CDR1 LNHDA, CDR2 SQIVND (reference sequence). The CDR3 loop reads CASSMVGTGRGEQFF. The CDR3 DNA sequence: TGTGCCAGTAGTATGGTGGGGACAGGGCGTGGGGAGCAGTTCTTC.

In nucleotides, the CDR3 is TGCAGCGTTCAGAGGCCTCCGAACACCGGGGAGCTGTTTTTT. This encodes CSVQRPPNTGELFF. The chain couples TRBV29-1 to TRBJ2-2, with D hard to call. The CDR3 is 14 residues long. V was cut by 5 bases and J by 0 bases, with 10 bases left in between. Germline V gives CDR1 SQVTM, CDR2 ANQGSEA.

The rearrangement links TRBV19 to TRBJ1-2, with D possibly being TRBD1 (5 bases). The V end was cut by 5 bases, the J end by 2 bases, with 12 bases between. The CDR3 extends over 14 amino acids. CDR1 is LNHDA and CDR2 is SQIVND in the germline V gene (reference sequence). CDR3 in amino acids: CASSSHGGNYGYTF. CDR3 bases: TGTGCCAGTAGTTCCCATGGGGGGAACTATGGCTACACCTTC.

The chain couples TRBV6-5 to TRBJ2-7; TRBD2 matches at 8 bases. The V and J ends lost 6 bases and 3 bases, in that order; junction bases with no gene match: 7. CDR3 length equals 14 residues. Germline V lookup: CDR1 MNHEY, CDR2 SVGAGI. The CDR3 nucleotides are TGTGCCAGCAGCCCCGGGGGGGTTTTCTACGAGCAGTACTTC. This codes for CASSPGGVFYEQYF.

The CDR3 reads CASSEAILTSGKETQYF. The CDR3 DNA sequence: TGTGCCAGCAGTGAAGCGATCCTGACTAGCGGGAAGGAGACCCAGTACTTC. The chain joins TRBV2 to TRBJ2-5; 11 bases are a match to TRBD2. V lost 0 bases, J lost 5 bases, and 8 bases stayed unmatched. The CDR3 has 17 residues. Per the germline V gene, CDR1 is SNHLY and CDR2 is FYNNEI.

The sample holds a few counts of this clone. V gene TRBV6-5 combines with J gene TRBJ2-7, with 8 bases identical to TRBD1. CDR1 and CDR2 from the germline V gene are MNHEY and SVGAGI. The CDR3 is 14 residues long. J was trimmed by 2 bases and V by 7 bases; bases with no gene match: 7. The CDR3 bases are TGTGCCAGCACCCTGACAGGGGCCGCCTACGAGCAGTACTTC. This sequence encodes CASTLTGAAYEQYF.

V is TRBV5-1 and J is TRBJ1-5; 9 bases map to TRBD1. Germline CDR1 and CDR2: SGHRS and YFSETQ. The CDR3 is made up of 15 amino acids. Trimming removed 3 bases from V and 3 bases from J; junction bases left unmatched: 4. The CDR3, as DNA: TGCGCCAGCAGCTCACAGGGGGCCCCCAATCAGCCCCAGCATTTT. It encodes CASSSQGAPNQPQHF.

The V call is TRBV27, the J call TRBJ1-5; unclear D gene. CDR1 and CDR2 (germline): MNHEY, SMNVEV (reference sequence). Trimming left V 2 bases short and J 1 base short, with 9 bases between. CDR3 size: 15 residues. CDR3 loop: CASSLTLRSNQPQHF. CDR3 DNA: TGTGCCAGCAGTTTAACCCTCAGGAGCAATCAGCCCCAGCATTTT.

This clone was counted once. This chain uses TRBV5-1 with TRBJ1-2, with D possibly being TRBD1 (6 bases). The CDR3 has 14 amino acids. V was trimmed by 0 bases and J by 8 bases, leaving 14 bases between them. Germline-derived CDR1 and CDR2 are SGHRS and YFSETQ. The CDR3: CASSLEGQPGGYTF. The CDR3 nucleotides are TGCGCCAGCAGCTTGGAAGGACAGCCAGGGGGCTACACCTTC. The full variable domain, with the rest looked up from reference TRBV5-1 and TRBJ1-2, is KAGVTQTPRYLIKTRGQQVTLSCSPISGHRSVSWYQQTPGQGLQFLFEYFSETQRNKGNFPGRFSGRQFSNSRSEMNVSTLELGDSALYLCASSLEGQPGGYTFGSGTRLTVV.

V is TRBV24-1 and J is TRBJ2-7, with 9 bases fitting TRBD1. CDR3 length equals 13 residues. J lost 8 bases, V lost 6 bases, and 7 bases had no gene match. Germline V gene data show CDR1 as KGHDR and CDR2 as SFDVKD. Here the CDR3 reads CATSTGQGSQQYF. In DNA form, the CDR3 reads TGTGCCACCAGTACGGGACAGGGTAGCCAGCAGTACTTC.

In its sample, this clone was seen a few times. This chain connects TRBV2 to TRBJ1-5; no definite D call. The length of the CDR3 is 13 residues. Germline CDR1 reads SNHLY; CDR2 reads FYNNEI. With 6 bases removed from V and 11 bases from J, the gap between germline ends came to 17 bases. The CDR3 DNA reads TGTGCCAGCAGCCGGGAGCTGGGTCGAGCCCAGCATTTT. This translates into CASSRELGRAQHF. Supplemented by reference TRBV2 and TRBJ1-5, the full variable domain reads EPEVTQTPSHQVTQMGQEVILRCVPISNHLYFYWYRQILGQKVEFLVSFYNNEISEKSEIFDDQFSVERPDGSNFTLKIRSTKLEDSAMYFCASSRELGRAQHFGDGTRLSIL.

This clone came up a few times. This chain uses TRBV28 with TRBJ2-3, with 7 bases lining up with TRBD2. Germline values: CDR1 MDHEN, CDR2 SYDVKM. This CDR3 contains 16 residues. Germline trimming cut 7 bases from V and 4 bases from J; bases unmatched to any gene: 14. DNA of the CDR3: TGTGCCAGCACAATGTGGCGCGGGAGAGGCCCAGATACGCAGTATTTT. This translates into CASTMWRGRGPDTQYF. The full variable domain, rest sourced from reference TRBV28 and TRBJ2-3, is DVKVTQSSRYLVKRTGEKVFLECVQDMDHENMFWYRQDPGLGLRLIYFSYDVKMKEKGDIPEGYSVSREKKERFSLILESASTNQTSMYLCASTMWRGRGPDTQYFGPGTRLTVL.

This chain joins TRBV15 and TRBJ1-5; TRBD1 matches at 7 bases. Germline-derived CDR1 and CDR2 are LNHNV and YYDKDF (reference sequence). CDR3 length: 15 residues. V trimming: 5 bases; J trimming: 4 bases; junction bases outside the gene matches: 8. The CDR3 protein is CATSRNRGPNQPQHF. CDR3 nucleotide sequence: TGTGCCACCAGCCGAAACAGGGGCCCTAATCAGCCCCAGCATTTT.

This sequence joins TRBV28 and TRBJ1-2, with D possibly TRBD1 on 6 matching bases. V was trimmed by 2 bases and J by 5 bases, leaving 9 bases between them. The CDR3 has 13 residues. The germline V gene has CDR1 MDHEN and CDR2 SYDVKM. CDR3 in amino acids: CASSLQGWYGYTF. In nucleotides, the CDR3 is TGTGCCAGCAGTTTACAGGGGTGGTATGGCTACACCTTC.

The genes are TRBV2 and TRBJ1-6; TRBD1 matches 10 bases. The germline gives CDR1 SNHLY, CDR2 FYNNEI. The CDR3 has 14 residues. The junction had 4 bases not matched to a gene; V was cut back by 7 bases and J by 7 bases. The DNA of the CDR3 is TGTGCCAGCAAAGACAGGGGGCGAAATTCACCCCTCCACTTT. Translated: CASKDRGRNSPLHF.

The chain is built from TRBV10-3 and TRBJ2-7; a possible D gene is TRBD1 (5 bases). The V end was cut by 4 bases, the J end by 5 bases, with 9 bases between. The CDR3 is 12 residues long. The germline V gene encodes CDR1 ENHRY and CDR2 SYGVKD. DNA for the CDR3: TGTGCCATCAGTGCTCAGGGCCACGAGCAGTACTTC. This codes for CAISAQGHEQYF.

The CDR3, as DNA: TGTGCCAGTGAAATTGCGGGTTCCTACGAGCAGTACTTC. Amino acid sequence: CASEIAGSYEQYF. The chain couples TRBV21-1 to TRBJ2-7; the DNA was not used to check the table's D call, TRBD2. TRBV21-1 is a pseudogene segment. This CDR3 comprises 13 residues.

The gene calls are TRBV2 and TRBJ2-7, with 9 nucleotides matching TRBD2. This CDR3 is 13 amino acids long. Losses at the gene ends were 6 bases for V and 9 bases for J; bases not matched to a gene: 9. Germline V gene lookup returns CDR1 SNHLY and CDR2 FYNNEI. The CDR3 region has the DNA TGTGCCAGCAGAGGTAGCGGGGGCCTCATGCAGTACTTC. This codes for CASRGSGGLMQYF.

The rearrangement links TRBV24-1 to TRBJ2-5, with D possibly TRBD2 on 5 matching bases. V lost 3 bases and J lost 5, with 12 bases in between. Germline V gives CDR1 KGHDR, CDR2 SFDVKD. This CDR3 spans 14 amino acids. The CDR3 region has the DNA TGTGCCACCAGTGATCCCCGGGATTTGGAGACCCAGTACTTC. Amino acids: CATSDPRDLETQYF.

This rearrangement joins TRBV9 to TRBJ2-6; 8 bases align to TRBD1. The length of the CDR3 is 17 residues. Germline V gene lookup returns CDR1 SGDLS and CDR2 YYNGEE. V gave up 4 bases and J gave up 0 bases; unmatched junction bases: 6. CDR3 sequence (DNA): TGTGCCAGCAGCTTGGGACAGGAATTCTCTGGGGCCAACGTCCTGACTTTC. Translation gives CASSLGQEFSGANVLTF.

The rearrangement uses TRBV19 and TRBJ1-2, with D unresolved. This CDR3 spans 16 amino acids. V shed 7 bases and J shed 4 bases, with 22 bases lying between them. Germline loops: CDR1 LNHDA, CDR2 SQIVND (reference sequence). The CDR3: CASTDGPGLLPYGYTF. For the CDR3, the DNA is TGTGCCAGTACCGACGGACCAGGACTGCTCCCCTATGGCTACACCTTC.

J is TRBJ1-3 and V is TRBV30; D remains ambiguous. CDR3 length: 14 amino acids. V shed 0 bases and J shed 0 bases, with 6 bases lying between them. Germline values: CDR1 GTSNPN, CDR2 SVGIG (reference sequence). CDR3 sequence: CAWSVSGSGNTIYF. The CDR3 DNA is TGTGCCTGGAGTGTTTCAGGCTCTGGAAACACCATATATTTT. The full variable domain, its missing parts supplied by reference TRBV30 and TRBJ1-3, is SQTIHQWPATLVQPVGSPLSLECTVEGTSNPNLYWYRQAAGRGLQLLFYSVGIGQISSEVPQNLSASRPQDRQFILSSKKLLLSDSGFYLCAWSVSGSGNTIYFGEGSWLTVV.

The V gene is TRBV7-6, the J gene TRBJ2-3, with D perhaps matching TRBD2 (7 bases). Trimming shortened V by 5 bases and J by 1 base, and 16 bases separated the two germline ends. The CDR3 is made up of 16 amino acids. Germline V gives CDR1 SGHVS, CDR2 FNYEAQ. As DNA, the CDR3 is TGTGCCAGCAGCCAAGTGGGGGGGCTGGGCACAGATACGCAGTATTTT. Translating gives CASSQVGGLGTDTQYF.

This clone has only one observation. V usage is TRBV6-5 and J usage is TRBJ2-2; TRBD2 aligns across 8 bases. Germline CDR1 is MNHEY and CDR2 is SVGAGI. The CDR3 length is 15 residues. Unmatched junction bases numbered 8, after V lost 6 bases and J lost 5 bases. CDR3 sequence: CASSTGTRKTGELFF. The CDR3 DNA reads TGTGCCAGCAGCACCGGGACTAGGAAAACCGGGGAGCTGTTTTTT.